This TCR beta chain was profiled in a study of T-cell memory formation after mild COVID-19 (dated by TCRdb to the early 2020s). With regard to the full study: TCR sequence clusters from the two donors were largely donor specific. T-cell clones expanding and contracting after mild COVID-19 in a couple of donors were tracked by longitudinal TCRalpha and TCRbeta repertoire sequencing. Two young, previously healthy adult volunteers made up the cohort, one male and one female.

Study-level results and caveats: Clones that contracted from day 15 to 85 showed balanced CD4/CD8 phenotypes, whereas a second wave of clones that expanded from day 15 to 37 leaned towards CD4+. Contracting CD4+ clones were located mainly in the CM and EM memory subsets, whereas CD8+ clones were found to be enriched in EMRA. SARS-CoV-2 specificity was not confirmed for the second-wave clones peaking on day 37. The study covered only a couple of mild cases, and larger cohorts including severe cases with pre-infection samples were considered necessary. Some responding clones were found in pre-infection memory, which suggests that pre-existing cross-reactive memory T cells took part in the SARS-CoV-2 response.

Sequenced on an Illumina NovaSeq 6000. TCRalpha and TCRbeta cDNA libraries were constructed by 5'RACE with constant-segment primers, with sample barcodes and unique molecular identifiers being introduced. Trizol reagent was used to extract RNA from every sample. Libraries were amplified in two PCR steps, with a second sample barcode and Illumina TruSeq adapters added in the second step. Libraries were sequenced on an Illumina NovaSeq with 2 x 150 bp paired-end reads. On the authors' methods: The reads were demultiplexed and collapsed into UMI-guided consensus sequences using migec v1.2.7. Using mixcr v2.1.11, UMI consensuses were aligned to TRA and TRB V and J templates and then assembled into clonotypes. A clonotype was counted as expanded or contracted only if both edgeR and NoisET called the change significant, with noise models trained on biological replicates. For edgeR calls, the thresholds were a false discovery rate-adjusted p below 0.01 and a log2 fold-change of 1. As an exploratory analysis of dynamics, max-normalized trajectories of the 1000 most abundant clonotypes were examined with PCA combined with hierarchical clustering. Each responding clone was given a CD4 or CD8 phenotype based on the CD4+ and CD8+ repertoires, which had been sequenced separately. Using fastp at Q25 and MiXCR, TCRdb reprocessed the public reads and kept productive beta chains. All rows with the same CDR3 protein become a single entry with the most common DNA and genes. In this record, the V and J calls reflect TCRdb's handling and not the investigators' own analysis. The sample table holds approximately 300,000 distinct CDR3 sequences, of which about 16% were seen once. In total, the top ten clones hold roughly a fifth of the sample.

This clonotype was picked up a small number of times. Its antigen is not yet known. No much larger clone is present one base from it, and per-base qualities are unavailable. At the junction V is shortened by 5 bases and J by 6 bases; bases outside the gene matches: 7. According to the germline V gene (reference sequence), CDR1 reads SGHKS and CDR2 reads YYEKEE. Including the terminal cysteine and phenylalanine, the CDR3 comprises 14 residues. Just CDR3 DNA is preserved here, 42 bases in frame from base 1. Ficoll-Paque density gradient centrifugation was the method used to isolate PBMCs. Here the chain combines TRBV5-5 and TRBJ1-4; 7 bases in between match TRBD1. Specimen: PBMCs or a T cell subset sorted from them (not recorded which). The clonotype originates from a man in his late teens or twenties who had mild COVID-19 (a few samples of this study predate the infection). The sample titles of this study are shuffled in the database, so cell type and time point are left out; the donor was told from shared clones. The CDR3 region: CASRAGTAHEKLFF. The nucleotide sequence is TGTGCCAGCAGGGCCGGGACAGCTCATGAAAAACTGTTTTTT.